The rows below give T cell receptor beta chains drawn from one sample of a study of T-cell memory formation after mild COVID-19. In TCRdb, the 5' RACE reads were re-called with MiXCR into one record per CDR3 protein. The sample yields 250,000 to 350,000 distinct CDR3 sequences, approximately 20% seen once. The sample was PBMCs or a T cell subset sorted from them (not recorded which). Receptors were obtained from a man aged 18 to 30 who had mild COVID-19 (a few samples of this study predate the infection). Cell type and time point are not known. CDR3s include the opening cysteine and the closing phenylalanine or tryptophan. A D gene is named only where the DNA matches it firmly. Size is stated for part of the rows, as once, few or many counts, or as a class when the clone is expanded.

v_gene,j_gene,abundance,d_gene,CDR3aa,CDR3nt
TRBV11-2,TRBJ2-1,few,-,CASSSGTSSYNEQFF,TGTGCCAGCAGCTCGGGGACGAGCTCCTACAATGAGCAGTTCTTC
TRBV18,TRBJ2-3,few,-,CASSAGAETQYF,TGTGCCAGCTCGGCAGGGGCAGAGACGCAGTATTTT
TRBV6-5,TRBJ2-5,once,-,CASSYGLVETQYF,TGTGCCAGCAGTTACGGCCTCGTGGAGACCCAGTACTTC
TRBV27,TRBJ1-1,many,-,CASSPQGVNTEAFF,TGTGCCAGCAGTCCCCAGGGAGTGAACACTGAAGCTTTCTTT
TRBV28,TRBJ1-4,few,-,CASTQGGNEKLFF,TGTGCCAGCACCCAAGGGGGTAATGAAAAACTGTTTTTT
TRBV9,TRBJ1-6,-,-,CASSVALVSTLHF,TGTGCCAGCAGCGTAGCCCTAGTGAGCACCCTCCACTTT
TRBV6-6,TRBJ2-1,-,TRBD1,CASSYSPTGGYNEQFF,TGTGCCAGCAGTTACTCGCCGACAGGGGGCTACAATGAGCAGTTCTTC
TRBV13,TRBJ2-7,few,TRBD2,CASRFSGGAYEQYF,TGTGCCAGCAGATTCAGCGGGGGGGCCTACGAGCAGTACTTC
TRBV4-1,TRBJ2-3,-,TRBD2,CASSHFGLAGVTTDTQYF,TGCGCCAGCAGCCACTTCGGACTAGCGGGGGTGACCACAGATACGCAGTATTTT
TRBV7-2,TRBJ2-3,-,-,CASSPRDRTDTQYF,TGTGCCAGCAGCCCCAGGGACCGAACAGATACGCAGTATTTT
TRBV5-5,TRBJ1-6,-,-,CASRAPGGGDSPLHF,TGTGCCAGCAGAGCGCCGGGGGGTGGCGATTCACCCCTCCACTTT
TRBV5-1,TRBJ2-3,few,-,CASSFATDTQYF,TGCGCCAGCAGCTTCGCCACAGATACGCAGTATTTT
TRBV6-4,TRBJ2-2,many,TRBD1,CASRDRDTGELFF,TGTGCCAGCCGGGACAGGGACACCGGGGAGCTGTTTTTT
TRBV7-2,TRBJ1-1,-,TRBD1,CASSSYRGSTEAFF,TGTGCCAGCAGCTCGTACAGGGGGAGCACTGAAGCTTTCTTT
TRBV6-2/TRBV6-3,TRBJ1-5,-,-,CASSIDGLGQPQHF,TGTGCCAGCAGCATCGACGGGCTTGGTCAGCCCCAGCATTTT
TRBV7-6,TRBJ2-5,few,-,CASSLALRVGKETQYF,TGTGCCAGCAGCTTAGCGCTAAGGGTAGGAAAAGAGACCCAGTACTTC
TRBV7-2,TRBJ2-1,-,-,CASSLFNNEQFF,TGTGCCAGCAGCTTATTCAACAATGAGCAGTTCTTC
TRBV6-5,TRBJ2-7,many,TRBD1,CASSYGQGVSYEQYF,TGTGCCAGCAGTTACGGGCAGGGGGTCTCCTACGAGCAGTACTTC
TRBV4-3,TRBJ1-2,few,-,CASSRGNNYGYTF,TGCGCCAGCAGCCGTGGGAATAACTATGGCTACACCTTC
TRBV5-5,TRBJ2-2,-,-,CASSLDRSTGELFF,TGTGCCAGCAGCTTGGACAGGAGTACCGGGGAGCTGTTTTTT
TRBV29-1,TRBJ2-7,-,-,CSVEDIRGSINEQYF,TGCAGCGTTGAAGATATTCGGGGGTCGATCAACGAGCAGTACTTC
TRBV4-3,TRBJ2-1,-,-,CASSHDPWNEQFF,TGCGCCAGCAGCCACGACCCATGGAATGAGCAGTTCTTC
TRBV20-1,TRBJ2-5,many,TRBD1,CSAPQFGTVGETQYF,TGCAGTGCGCCGCAATTCGGGACAGTAGGGGAGACCCAGTACTTC